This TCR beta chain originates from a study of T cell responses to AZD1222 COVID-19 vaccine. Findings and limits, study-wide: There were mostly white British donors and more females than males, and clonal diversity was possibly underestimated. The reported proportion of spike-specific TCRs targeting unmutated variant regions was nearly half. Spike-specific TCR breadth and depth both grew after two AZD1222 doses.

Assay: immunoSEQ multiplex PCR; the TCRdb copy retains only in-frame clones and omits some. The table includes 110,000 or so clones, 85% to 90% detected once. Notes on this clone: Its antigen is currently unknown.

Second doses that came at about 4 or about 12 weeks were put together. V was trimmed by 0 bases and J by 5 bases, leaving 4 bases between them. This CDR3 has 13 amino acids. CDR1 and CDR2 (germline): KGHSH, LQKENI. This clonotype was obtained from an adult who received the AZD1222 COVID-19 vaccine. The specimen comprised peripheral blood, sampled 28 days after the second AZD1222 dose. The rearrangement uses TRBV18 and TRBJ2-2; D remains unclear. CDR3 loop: CASSPPVTGELFF. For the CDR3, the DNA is TGTGCCAGCTCACCACCGGTGACCGGGGAGCTGTTTTTT.